Below, 13 T cell receptor beta chains from the same sample are listed, as sequenced in a study of blood T cell repertoires in COVID-19. TCRdb's table, derived via immunoSEQ multiplex PCR, lists solely in-frame clones and lacks some. The sample holds under 250,000 clones; 84% are singletons and the top ten take about 4%. What was sequenced was peripheral blood. The receptors shown here come from a man aged 50 or older with acute or convalescent COVID-19.

This clone has a handful of counts. This rearrangement joins TRBV27 to TRBJ2-2; 7 nucleotides line up with TRBD1. Germline lookup yields CDR1 MNHEY and CDR2 SMNVEV (reference sequence). There are 16 residues in the CDR3. V lost 2 bases to trimming and J lost 2 bases; unmatched junction nucleotides: 5. CDR3 sequence (DNA): TGTGCCAGCAGTTTACTCCGGACAGGTAACACCGGGGAGCTGTTTTTT. Translation: CASSLLRTGNTGELFF.

The V gene is TRBV29-1, the J gene TRBJ2-1, with 7 bases fitting TRBD2. The CDR3 is 14 amino acids. Trimming at V came to 3 bases and at J to 4 bases, leaving 6 bases not matched to a gene. Germline V CDR1 and CDR2: SQVTM, ANQGSEA. CDR3 amino acids: CSVDPSGVYNEQFF. The CDR3 nucleotides are TGCAGCGTTGACCCTAGCGGAGTATACAATGAGCAGTTCTTC.

The chain has TRBV5-4 and TRBJ2-1, with 11 bases aligning to TRBD2. Germline V gene data show CDR1 as SGHNT and CDR2 as YYREEE (reference sequence). CDR3 size: 16 residues. V trimming: 1 base; J trimming: 8 bases; junction bases outside the gene matches: 8. CDR3 loop: CASSLKTSGDTDEQFF. CDR3 in DNA: TGTGCCAGCAGCTTGAAGACTAGCGGGGACACGGATGAGCAGTTCTTC.

The J gene is TRBJ1-5, the V gene TRBV6-5; D gene ambiguous. Germline V lookup: CDR1 MNHEY, CDR2 SVGAGI. V shed 4 bases and J shed 0 bases, with 10 bases lying between them. The CDR3 length is 15 residues. The CDR3, as DNA: TGTGCCAGCAGTTCTTCAGTTAATAGCAATCAGCCCCAGCATTTT. Translation: CASSSSVNSNQPQHF.

This chain connects TRBV7-8 to TRBJ2-1; 9 bases are shared with TRBD2. The CDR3 is 16 residues long. With 4 bases clipped from V and 3 bases from J, the junction kept 7 bases outside the gene matches. Germline V CDR1 and CDR2: SGHVS, FQNEAQ. The CDR3 loop is CASSSRRGGHYNEQFF. DNA for the CDR3: TGTGCCAGCAGCTCCCGGCGGGGGGGCCACTACAATGAGCAGTTCTTC.

Only one count was recorded for this clone. The chain employs TRBV10-1 and TRBJ2-7; D gene unclear. Germline V gives CDR1 WNHNN, CDR2 SYGVQD (reference sequence). The CDR3 has 14 amino acids. The V gene lost 3 bases and the J gene lost 2 bases, with 11 bases spanning the gap. The CDR3 DNA reads as TGCGCCAGCAGTGAAACCCGGGTCCCCTACGAGCAGTACTTC. Protein: CASSETRVPYEQYF.

CDR3 nucleotides: TGTGCCAGCAGCTTGCGCGGCCTAGGGGCACCCCTCCACTTT. It encodes CASSLRGLGAPLHF. This chain connects TRBV7-9 to TRBJ1-6, with D possibly being TRBD1 (5 bases). CDR1 and CDR2 (germline): SEHNR, FQNEAQ (reference sequence). Trimming pared 3 bases from V and 11 bases from J, leaving 14 bases between. This CDR3 is 14 amino acids long.

This chain joins TRBV9 and TRBJ1-2, with 9 bases that match TRBD1. The trim removed 3 bases at V and 8 bases at J, leaving 5 bases unmatched. The CDR3 extends over 13 amino acids. CDR1 SGDLS and CDR2 YYNGEE come from the germline V gene. CDR3: CASSEGTGTGYTF. In DNA, the CDR3 is TGTGCCAGCAGCGAGGGGACAGGGACCGGCTACACCTTC.

The CDR3 loop is CASSFAGTYEQYF. CDR3 bases: TGCGCCAGCAGCTTCGCCGGGACCTACGAGCAGTACTTC. The J gene is TRBJ2-7, the V gene TRBV5-1; D is possibly TRBD2 (5 bases). The CDR3 runs 13 residues. Trimming cost V 2 bases and J 2 bases, with 8 bases left between them. The germline gives CDR1 SGHRS, CDR2 YFSETQ.

A single count supports this clone. The J gene is TRBJ2-2, the V gene TRBV19, with 11 bases aligning to TRBD2. This CDR3 is built from 17 residues. With 6 bases clipped from V and 5 bases from J, the junction kept 11 bases outside the gene matches. In germline, CDR1 is LNHDA, CDR2 SQIVND (reference sequence). This CDR3 is CASSPGLADGGTGELFF. DNA for the CDR3: TGTGCCAGTAGCCCGGGACTAGCGGACGGTGGTACCGGGGAGCTGTTTTTT.

The chain employs TRBV6-6 and TRBJ1-2; D is unclear. Germline V CDR1 and CDR2: MNHNY, SVGAGI (reference sequence). Trimming took 5 bases from V and 0 from J, leaving 16 bases between them. The CDR3 has 16 amino acids. The CDR3 DNA follows: TGTGCCAGCAGTAATTACGGTCCTCTTACTAACTATGGCTACACCTTC. This gives the protein CASSNYGPLTNYGYTF.

The CDR3 sequence: CASKDTSNSPLHF. Here the CDR3 DNA reads TGTGCCAGCAAAGATACTTCAAATTCACCCCTCCACTTT. The chain carries TRBV11-2 and TRBJ1-6, with D unclear. CDR3 length: 13 amino acids. The V end was cut by 7 bases, the J end by 7 bases, with 11 bases between. Germline assignment: CDR1 SGHAT and CDR2 FQNNGV.

In this sample, this clone turned up a few times. V and J are TRBV5-8 and TRBJ1-6; a possible D gene is TRBD1 (6 bases). This CDR3 is built from 15 residues. V dropped 4 bases and J dropped 15 bases, with 23 bases sitting between them. Germline loops: CDR1 SGHTS, CDR2 YDEGEE. Here the CDR3 DNA reads TGTGCCAGCAGCCCTAGACAGGATACCAGTTTAAACCTCCACTTT. This gives the protein CASSPRQDTSLNLHF.